These 17 T cell receptor beta chains came from one sample sequenced in a study of blood T cell repertoires in COVID-19. Profiled with immunoSEQ multiplex PCR; TCRdb holds only in-frame clones, not every one. The table lists 200,000 to 250,000 clones, 65% to 85% of them singletons. The specimen was peripheral blood. Every receptor here comes from a woman aged 55 to 70 with acute or convalescent COVID-19.

The rearrangement uses TRBV7-9 and TRBJ2-7; D possibly corresponds to TRBD1 (6 bases). Germline CDR1 reads SEHNR; CDR2 reads FQNEAQ (reference sequence). Trimming shortened V by 3 bases and J by 3 bases, and 12 bases separated the two germline ends. CDR3 length: 14 amino acids. This CDR3 reads CASSFPGQVYEQYF. In DNA form, the CDR3 reads TGTGCCAGCAGCTTCCCGGGACAAGTCTACGAGCAGTACTTC.

The rearrangement uses TRBV3-1 (or the pseudogene TRBV3-2) and TRBJ2-1, with 10 positions matching TRBD2. The V segment lost 0 bases and the J segment 7 bases; nucleotides outside the gene matches: 9. Germline loops: CDR1 LGHDT, CDR2 YNNKEL (reference sequence). The CDR3 has 17 residues. CDR3 amino acids: CASSQDGGLARGNEQFF. The CDR3 coding sequence is TGTGCCAGCAGCCAAGATGGGGGACTAGCGCGGGGGAATGAGCAGTTCTTC.

The chain employs TRBV3-1 (or the pseudogene TRBV3-2) and TRBJ2-3; D remains ambiguous. Between the trimmed V and J ends, which lost 0 bases and 8 bases, there was a span of 6 bases. The CDR3 consists of 12 residues. Germline CDR1 LGHDT, CDR2 YNNKEL (reference sequence). In DNA form, the CDR3 reads TGTGCCAGCAGCCAAGAGCAGGTTACGCAGTATTTT. Its translation is CASSQEQVTQYF.

The chain employs TRBV6-5 and TRBJ1-5, with D unresolved. Trimming stripped 5 bases from V and 4 bases from J, with 12 bases between. This CDR3 comprises 14 residues. Germline lookup yields CDR1 MNHEY and CDR2 SVGAGI. The CDR3: CASSPVSRNQPQHF. The CDR3 nucleotides read TGTGCCAGCAGTCCGGTTAGTCGTAATCAGCCCCAGCATTTT.

The chain couples TRBV6-1 to TRBJ2-1, with TRBD2 identical over 9 bases. CDR1 is MNHNS, CDR2 SASEGT, per germline. The CDR3 extends over 15 amino acids. V lost 2 bases to trimming and J lost 6 bases; unmatched junction nucleotides: 5. This CDR3 reads CASSESVLAGNEQFF. The CDR3 coding sequence is TGTGCCAGCAGTGAATCCGTACTAGCGGGCAATGAGCAGTTCTTC.

The J gene is TRBJ1-6, the V gene TRBV27, with 7 nucleotides matching TRBD1. Germline-derived CDR1 and CDR2 are MNHEY and SMNVEV (reference sequence). CDR3 length: 19 residues. After removal of 5 bases from V and 6 bases from J, the junction contained 19 bases not matched to a gene. This CDR3 reads CASSPHLRQGTASNSPLHF. CDR3 nucleotides: TGTGCCAGCAGTCCCCATCTGAGACAGGGCACTGCATCTAATTCACCCCTCCACTTT.

This clone came up once. The rearrangement joins TRBV4-2 to TRBJ2-2; 8 nucleotides align to TRBD2. The V gene's germline CDR1 is LGHNA and CDR2 YNFKEQ. Unmatched junction bases numbered 10, after V lost 0 bases and J lost 13 bases. The CDR3 is 15 residues long. CDR3 amino acids: CASSQDWRGESGLFF. In DNA form, the CDR3 reads TGTGCCAGCAGCCAAGATTGGCGGGGGGAGAGTGGGCTGTTTTTT.

This chain connects TRBV28 to TRBJ1-2; 7 positions match TRBD1. The trim removed 7 bases at V and 7 bases at J, leaving 6 bases unmatched. The CDR3 consists of 12 residues. The germline V gene encodes CDR1 MDHEN and CDR2 SYDVKM. CDR3 nucleotides: TGTGCCAGCACAGACAGGGTCCGTGGCTACACCTTC. As protein: CASTDRVRGYTF.

This chain links TRBV2 with TRBJ2-7, with 7 bases that match TRBD1. Per the germline V gene, CDR1 is SNHLY and CDR2 is FYNNEI. The CDR3 spans 14 residues. The trim removed 3 bases at V and 2 bases at J, leaving 4 bases unmatched. The CDR3 protein is CASSDGQATYEQYF. DNA for the CDR3: TGTGCCAGCAGTGACGGACAGGCAACCTACGAGCAGTACTTC. The full variable domain, in which reference TRBV2 and TRBJ2-7 provide the parts outside the CDR3, is EPEVTQTPSHQVTQMGQEVILRCVPISNHLYFYWYRQILGQKVEFLVSFYNNEISEKSEIFDDQFSVERPDGSNFTLKIRSTKLEDSAMYFCASSDGQATYEQYFGPGTRLTVT.

A single count supports this clone. The chain couples TRBV10-2 to TRBJ2-3; 9 bases are shared with TRBD2. This CDR3 has 14 amino acids. V shed 6 bases, J shed 7 bases, and the junction held 8 bases outside the gene matches. Germline CDR1 is WSHSY and CDR2 is SAAADI. The CDR3 region is CASRVAGASYTQYF. The CDR3 coding sequence is TGCGCCAGCAGGGTAGCGGGGGCCTCCTATACGCAGTATTTT.

The chain uses TRBV5-8 and TRBJ1-2; no clear D gene. This CDR3 comprises 14 residues. Deletions cut 2 bases from V and 5 bases from J, with 13 bases between. Germline-derived CDR1 and CDR2 are SGHTS and YDEGEE. The CDR3 nucleotides read TGTGCCAGCAGCTTCGGGGTGGACCCGTATGGCTACACCTTC. Protein sequence: CASSFGVDPYGYTF.

V usage is TRBV19 and J usage is TRBJ2-3, with D perhaps matching TRBD2 (7 bases). Trimming stripped 7 bases from V and 4 bases from J, with 12 bases between. The germline V gene has CDR1 LNHDA and CDR2 SQIVND (reference sequence). The CDR3 sequence is 13 residues long. The CDR3 loop reads CASTAGAPDTQYF. The CDR3 nucleotides are TGTGCCAGTACTGCGGGGGCCCCAGATACGCAGTATTTT. The whole variable domain, filled in from reference TRBV19 and TRBJ2-3, reads DGGITQSPKYLFRKEGQNVTLSCEQNLNHDAMYWYRQDPGQGLRLIYYSQIVNDFQKGDIAEGYSVSREKKESFPLTVTSAQKNPTAFYLCASTAGAPDTQYFGPGTRLTVL.

This rearrangement joins TRBV7-9 to TRBJ1-1; 10 bases match TRBD1. This CDR3 has 15 residues. Germline V gene data show CDR1 as SEHNR and CDR2 as FQNEAQ (reference sequence). Germline trimming cut 4 bases from V and 3 bases from J; bases unmatched to any gene: 5. DNA of the CDR3: TGTGCCAGCAGCTCCCCGGGACAGGGGTACACTGAAGCTTTCTTT. As protein: CASSSPGQGYTEAFF. The variable domain in full, with the rest retrieved from reference TRBV7-9 and TRBJ1-1, is DTGVSQNPRHKITKRGQNVTFRCDPISEHNRLYWYRQTLGQGPEFLTYFQNEAQLEKSRLLSDRFSAERPKGSFSTLEIQRTEQGDSAMYLCASSSPGQGYTEAFFGQGTRLTVV.

The rearrangement uses TRBV7-9 and TRBJ2-1; 7 bases match TRBD1. The CDR3 is made up of 12 amino acids. Germline V gene lookup returns CDR1 SEHNR and CDR2 FQNEAQ (reference sequence). With V trimmed by 10 bases and J by 15 bases, 15 bases remained unmatched. CDR3 DNA sequence: TGTGCCATAGGCACAGGGGCGTCGGGACCGTTCTTC. Residues: CAIGTGASGPFF. Full variable domain (remainder filled in from reference TRBV7-9 and TRBJ2-1): DTGVSQNPRHKITKRGQNVTFRCDPISEHNRLYWYRQTLGQGPEFLTYFQNEAQLEKSRLLSDRFSAERPKGSFSTLEIQRTEQGDSAMYLCAIGTGASGPFFGPGTRLTVL.

The CDR3 nucleotides read TGCGCCAGCAGCTTGGCCGGGGATGAGCAGTTCTTC. Translation: CASSLAGDEQFF. The chain couples TRBV5-1 to TRBJ2-1, with TRBD2 as a possible D gene (5 bases). CDR1 is SGHRS and CDR2 is YFSETQ in the germline V gene. Trimming took off 0 bases at V and 8 bases at J, with 6 bases between the two ends. CDR3 size: 12 residues.

The rearrangement links TRBV19 to TRBJ2-4; D perhaps matches TRBD1 (6 bases). Germline values: CDR1 LNHDA, CDR2 SQIVND (reference sequence). The CDR3 has 17 residues. With 6 bases removed from V and 0 bases from J, the gap between germline ends came to 18 bases. As DNA, the CDR3 is TGTGCCAGTAGCTATTACCAGGGGTCCCTAGCCAAAAACATTCAGTACTTC. The encoded protein is CASSYYQGSLAKNIQYF.

The V and J genes are TRBV27 and TRBJ2-7, with TRBD1 matching 7 bases. Germline V gives CDR1 MNHEY, CDR2 SMNVEV (reference sequence). Unmatched junction bases numbered 6, after V lost 2 bases and J lost 2 bases. The CDR3 extends over 15 amino acids. CDR3 in amino acids: CASSLGIGTAYEQYF. In nucleotides, the CDR3 is TGTGCCAGCAGTTTAGGTATCGGGACAGCCTACGAGCAGTACTTC.